Presented here are 13 T cell receptor beta chains from one specimen sequenced in a study of breast tumors, draining lymph nodes, adjacent tissues. TCRdb analysed the multiplex PCR reads with MiXCR anew, one entry per CDR3 protein. In the table there are more than 30,000 distinct CDR3 sequences, approximately 63% of which are singletons. Sequenced input: breast tumor tissue. These receptors originate from a female donor with breast cancer. Some clones in this sample may be carry-over from other donors' samples.

This chain uses TRBV4-2 with TRBJ1-5; D call uncertain. V lost 0 bases and J 11 bases, leaving 14 bases between the germline ends. CDR1 LGHNA and CDR2 YNFKEQ come from the germline V gene. This CDR3 comprises 14 residues. CDR3 sequence (DNA): TGTGCCAGCAGCCAAGAGGGCAGGTCGAGAGCCCAGCATTTT. The encoded protein is CASSQEGRSRAQHF.

This clonotype came up a few times. V usage is TRBV5-1 and J usage is TRBJ1-6; 9 bases match TRBD1. CDR3 length equals 15 residues. Per the germline V gene, CDR1 is SGHRS and CDR2 is YFSETQ. The junction had 3 bases not matched to a gene; V was cut back by 0 bases and J by 8 bases. As DNA, the CDR3 is TGCGCCAGCAGCTTGGGACAGGGGGGGTATTCACCCCTCCACTTT. This sequence encodes CASSLGQGGYSPLHF. Full variable domain (outside the CDR3, taken from reference TRBV5-1 and TRBJ1-6): KAGVTQTPRYLIKTRGQQVTLSCSPISGHRSVSWYQQTPGQGLQFLFEYFSETQRNKGNFPGRFSGRQFSNSRSEMNVSTLELGDSALYLCASSLGQGGYSPLHFGNGTRLTVT.

This clonotype has only one observation. A junction end diverges from the germline sequence, so it may reflect a read error. The chain uses TRBV6-5 and TRBJ1-1; no firm D call. Germline V lookup: CDR1 MNHEY, CDR2 SVGAGI. CDR3 size: 14 residues. The CDR3 sequence is CASSHSRTNTEAFF. The CDR3 DNA follows: TGTGCCAGCAGTCACTCGAGGACTAACACTGAAGCTTTCTTT.

This sequence joins TRBV5-1 and TRBJ2-1, with 9 nucleotides matching TRBD2. CDR1 is SGHRS and CDR2 is YFSETQ in the germline V gene. The CDR3 has 15 amino acids. J gave up 1 base and V 5 bases, and 4 bases lay outside the gene matches. Written as DNA, the CDR3 is TGCGCCAGCAGGTTAGCGGGAGTTTCCTACAATGAGCAGTTCTTC. Amino acid sequence: CASRLAGVSYNEQFF.

DNA of the CDR3: TGCGCCAGCAGCTTGGGGGGACAGGGAGGGGATGAGCAGTTCTTC. Protein product: CASSLGGQGGDEQFF. V gene TRBV5-1 combines with J gene TRBJ2-1; TRBD1 matches at 9 bases. Germline lookup yields CDR1 SGHRS and CDR2 YFSETQ. The CDR3 totals 15 residues. Germline trimming cut 0 bases from V and 8 bases from J; bases unmatched to any gene: 6.

The chain carries TRBV11-3 and TRBJ2-3; 8 bases align to TRBD2. V was pared by 6 bases and J by 6 bases, with 11 bases of the junction left unmatched. Germline V gene lookup returns CDR1 SGHNT and CDR2 YENEEA. The CDR3 totals 15 residues. This chain's CDR3 is CASSRPGLGLDTQYF. CDR3 in DNA: TGTGCCAGCAGTAGACCGGGACTAGGTTTGGATACGCAGTATTTT.

The table lists this clonotype with a count of one. A junction boundary mismatches the germline segment, possibly from a read error. The CDR3 DNA follows: TGCGCCAGCAGCCTAGAGGCTTTTCAAGGGACCCAGTACTTC. It translates to CASSLEAFQGTQYF. The chain is built from TRBV5-1 and TRBJ2-5; D not certain. The germline CDR1 and CDR2 sequences are SGHRS and YFSETQ. This CDR3 region has 14 residues.

This chain joins TRBV10-2 and TRBJ1-1; D remains unclear. V lost 3 bases and J 1 base, leaving 12 bases between the germline ends. This CDR3 region has 15 residues. CDR1 is WSHSY and CDR2 is SAAADI in the germline V gene. The CDR3 DNA reads TGCGCCAGCAGTGATCCCTCCCGGGGGAACACTGAAGCTTTCTTT. It specifies CASSDPSRGNTEAFF.

Remarks on this clonotype: A much larger clone differs from this one at a single base, so this may be a read error. The rearrangement uses TRBV5-6 and TRBJ2-7; a weak D match, TRBD2 (6 bases). Germline CDR1 and CDR2: SGHDT and YYEEEE. The CDR3 is 14 residues long. This chain's CDR3 is CASSLKLASHEQCF. The CDR3 region has the DNA TGTGCCAGCAGCTTGAAACTAGCTAGTCACGAGCAGTGCTTC.

In regard to this clonotype: The conserved phenylalanine or tryptophan is not found at the CDR3 terminus, so this likely reflects a read error. The DNA is left out, because the CDR3 cannot be placed on it with certainty; the CDR3 is given as TCRdb lists it. The rearrangement uses TRBV7-2 and TRBJ2-1. The CDR3 is 15 amino acids in total, end residues counted. Germline V lookup: CDR1 SGHTA, CDR2 FQGNSA. CDR3 sequence reads: CASTQNAVDGYTFGS.

This clonotype has only one observation. This chain connects TRBV7-9 to TRBJ2-5; the D gene is possibly TRBD1 (7 bases). Germline V gene lookup returns CDR1 SEHNR and CDR2 FQNEAQ (reference sequence). This CDR3 has 13 amino acids. With 5 bases removed from V and 5 bases from J, the gap between germline ends came to 12 bases. CDR3 bases: TGTGCCAGCAGCCCCCCAGGGGGGGAGACCCAGTACTTC. Amino acids: CASSPPGGETQYF.

CDR3 sequence: CSAKWAFNYGYTF. CDR3 DNA: TGCAGTGCTAAATGGGCCTTTAACTATGGCTACACCTTC. The gene calls are TRBV20-1 and TRBJ1-2; unclear D gene. The V and J ends lost 4 bases and 1 base respectively, with 10 bases between them. The CDR3 extends over 13 amino acids. Germline V gene sequence: CDR1 DFQATT, CDR2 SNEGSKA (reference sequence).

This chain connects TRBV19 to TRBJ2-5; D is unresolved. Trimming pared 1 base from V and 5 bases from J, leaving 11 bases between. The CDR3 contains 14 residues. Germline-derived CDR1 and CDR2 are LNHDA and SQIVND (reference sequence). This CDR3 is CASSIGSSTETQYF. The CDR3 DNA reads as TGTGCCAGTAGTATAGGGAGCAGCACGGAGACCCAGTACTTC.